Listed below are T cell receptor beta chains from one sample, sequenced in a study of blood T cell repertoires in COVID-19. Clones were sequenced by immunoSEQ multiplex PCR, and TCRdb holds only the in-frame ones, with some missing. The table lists 120,000 to 150,000 clones, around 80% of them singletons, with 13% in the top ten. The sample was peripheral blood. Receptor source: an elderly man with acute or convalescent COVID-19. Each CDR3 is given with its conserved first and last residue. D genes are given only for firm matches. Not every row has a clone size; where given, it reads once, few, many or a size class.

abundance: -; d_gene: TRBD2; j_gene: TRBJ2-3; v_gene: TRBV19; CDR3nt: TGTGCCAGTAGTATACCCGGGGGGGCCGAAGTTTCAGATACGCAGTATTTT; CDR3aa: CASSIPGGAEVSDTQYF
abundance: -; d_gene: TRBD1; j_gene: TRBJ2-2; v_gene: TRBV18; CDR3nt: TGTGCCAGCTCAGCACTACAGGGGGGCAACACCGGGGAGCTGTTTTTT; CDR3aa: CASSALQGGNTGELFF
abundance: -; d_gene: TRBD1; j_gene: TRBJ2-5; v_gene: TRBV3-1/TRBV3-2; CDR3nt: TGTGCCAGCAGCCGCTCCGGGACAGGGGTCCAAGAGACCCAGTACTTC; CDR3aa: CASSRSGTGVQETQYF
abundance: -; d_gene: -; j_gene: TRBJ1-3; v_gene: TRBV18; CDR3nt: TGTGCCAGCTCACCCTCGGCAGGGCGTGGAGGAAACACCATATATTTT; CDR3aa: CASSPSAGRGGNTIYF
abundance: few; d_gene: TRBD1; j_gene: TRBJ1-2; v_gene: TRBV5-4; CDR3nt: TGTGCCAGCACCCCGACAGGGCGTGGTGGCTACACCTTC; CDR3aa: CASTPTGRGGYTF
abundance: -; d_gene: TRBD1; j_gene: TRBJ2-7; v_gene: TRBV4-1; CDR3nt: TGCGCCAGCAGCCGAGGACAGGGACCCTACGAGCAGTACTTC; CDR3aa: CASSRGQGPYEQYF
abundance: -; d_gene: TRBD2; j_gene: TRBJ2-1; v_gene: TRBV4-3; CDR3nt: TGCGCCAGCAGCCAAGAAGCGGGGAGCAGAAATGAGCAGTTCTTC; CDR3aa: CASSQEAGSRNEQFF
abundance: -; d_gene: -; j_gene: TRBJ1-3; v_gene: TRBV28; CDR3nt: TGTGCCACCCGGGAAACCGGAAACACCATATATTTT; CDR3aa: CATRETGNTIYF
abundance: -; d_gene: TRBD1; j_gene: TRBJ1-5; v_gene: TRBV28; CDR3nt: TGTGCCAGCAGCCGGGACAGCCCTACTAATCAGCCCCAGCATTTT; CDR3aa: CASSRDSPTNQPQHF
abundance: -; d_gene: -; j_gene: TRBJ2-2; v_gene: TRBV4-3; CDR3nt: TGCGCCAGCAGCCAAGTCAGGGGAACCGGGGAGCTGTTTTTT; CDR3aa: CASSQVRGTGELFF
abundance: -; d_gene: TRBD1; j_gene: TRBJ2-5; v_gene: TRBV29-1; CDR3nt: TGCAGCGTTGTTGAGTCGGACAGGTTGGGGACCCAGTACTTC; CDR3aa: CSVVESDRLGTQYF
abundance: -; d_gene: -; j_gene: TRBJ2-1; v_gene: TRBV3-1/TRBV3-2; CDR3nt: TGTGCCAGCAGCCAGGGAACAGGCCGTGAGCAGTTCTTC; CDR3aa: CASSQGTGREQFF
abundance: -; d_gene: TRBD1; j_gene: TRBJ2-7; v_gene: TRBV7-2; CDR3nt: TGTGCCAGCAGCGGCCGGACAGGTCCCTACGAGCAGTACTTC; CDR3aa: CASSGRTGPYEQYF
abundance: -; d_gene: -; j_gene: TRBJ1-2; v_gene: TRBV19; CDR3nt: TGTGCCAGTAGTGGGCAGGGTAGGGTTGGTACTATGGCTTACACCTTC; CDR3aa: CASSGQGRVGTMAYTF
abundance: -; d_gene: TRBD1; j_gene: TRBJ2-6; v_gene: TRBV4-3; CDR3nt: TGCGCCAGCAGCCAAGGACAGGGGGCGCAGGTCAGCGCTGGGGCCAACGTCCTGACTTTC; CDR3aa: CASSQGQGAQVSAGANVLTF
abundance: -; d_gene: -; j_gene: TRBJ2-7; v_gene: TRBV7-8; CDR3nt: TGTGCCAGCAGCCCCGGCGCGGGGGCCCTCTCCTACGAGCAGTACTTC; CDR3aa: CASSPGAGALSYEQYF
abundance: few; d_gene: -; j_gene: TRBJ2-2; v_gene: TRBV10-1; CDR3nt: TGCGCCAGCAGTGAGGATCGGGGAAACACCGGGGAGCTGTTTTTT; CDR3aa: CASSEDRGNTGELFF
abundance: few; d_gene: TRBD1; j_gene: TRBJ1-6; v_gene: TRBV3-1/TRBV3-2; CDR3nt: TGTGCCAGCAGCCACCGGACAGGGGCTTGGAATTCACCCCTCCACTTT; CDR3aa: CASSHRTGAWNSPLHF
abundance: -; d_gene: -; j_gene: TRBJ2-7; v_gene: TRBV19; CDR3nt: TGTGCCAGTAGTATAGGAGAGGGGGACGAGCAGTACTTC; CDR3aa: CASSIGEGDEQYF
abundance: once; d_gene: -; j_gene: TRBJ1-6; v_gene: TRBV19; CDR3nt: TGTGCCAGTAGTGAGAGGGTTATAAATTCACCCCTCCACTTT; CDR3aa: CASSERVINSPLHF
abundance: -; d_gene: -; j_gene: TRBJ1-1; v_gene: TRBV7-2; CDR3nt: TGTGCCAGCAGCGATGGACAGTCCCCCATTCCATTT; CDR3aa: CASSDGQSPIPF
abundance: few; d_gene: -; j_gene: TRBJ2-1; v_gene: TRBV12-3/TRBV12-4; CDR3nt: TGTGCCAGCAGCGCAGGGTGGTACAATGAGCAGTTCTTC; CDR3aa: CASSAGWYNEQFF
abundance: -; d_gene: TRBD1; j_gene: TRBJ1-2; v_gene: TRBV18; CDR3nt: TGTGCCAGCTCGAGACAGGGGGAAAACTATGGCTACACCTTC; CDR3aa: CASSRQGENYGYTF
abundance: -; d_gene: TRBD1; j_gene: TRBJ1-6; v_gene: TRBV19; CDR3nt: TGTGCCAGTAGTATAGGGTCCGGGACAGGGGGCGTTTATTCACCCCTCCACTTT; CDR3aa: CASSIGSGTGGVYSPLHF
abundance: -; d_gene: TRBD1; j_gene: TRBJ2-7; v_gene: TRBV4-2; CDR3nt: TGTGCCAGCAGCCCTTTAGACAGGGGATACCAAACCTACGAGCAGTACTTC; CDR3aa: CASSPLDRGYQTYEQYF
abundance: -; d_gene: -; j_gene: TRBJ1-1; v_gene: TRBV25-1; CDR3nt: TGTGCCAGCAGTCCTCCTTCTGGTATACGGGTTGAAGCTTTCTTT; CDR3aa: CASSPPSGIRVEAFF
abundance: -; d_gene: -; j_gene: TRBJ1-4; v_gene: TRBV28; CDR3nt: TGTGCCAGCAGTTTCGGGGAAAAACTGTTTTTT; CDR3aa: CASSFGEKLFF
abundance: few; d_gene: TRBD2; j_gene: TRBJ2-1; v_gene: TRBV4-1; CDR3nt: TGCGCCAGCAGCCAAGTTCCCGGGGGGGTCTTGTACAATGAGCAGTTCTTC; CDR3aa: CASSQVPGGVLYNEQFF
abundance: -; d_gene: -; j_gene: TRBJ1-4; v_gene: TRBV10-2; CDR3nt: TGCGCCAGCAAATCAGGGTTTTTAGGTCCTAATGAAAAACTGTTTTTT; CDR3aa: CASKSGFLGPNEKLFF
abundance: -; d_gene: -; j_gene: TRBJ1-1; v_gene: TRBV5-6; CDR3nt: TGTGCCAGCAGCTTGGGCCAGGGAGGTGTCTACACTGAAGCTTTCTTT; CDR3aa: CASSLGQGGVYTEAFF
abundance: -; d_gene: -; j_gene: TRBJ1-1; v_gene: TRBV5-1; CDR3nt: TGCGCCAGCAGTAGGGAGGGGCTTTTAGACACTGAAGCTTTCTTT; CDR3aa: CASSREGLLDTEAFF